This entry lists 25 T cell receptor beta chains sequenced from one sample in a study of T cell changes during pregnancy in multiple sclerosis. The assay was immunoSEQ multiplex PCR, and TCRdb's table has in-frame clones only and misses some. Of about 31,000 clones listed, 89% are singletons. The source was CD8+ T cells from peripheral blood mononuclear cells, collected in the second trimester of pregnancy. The source of these receptors is a female donor with multiple sclerosis, enrolled in a pregnancy study.

In this sample, this clone turned up once. The J gene is TRBJ2-5, the V gene TRBV28; 7 bases agree with TRBD2. Germline lookup yields CDR1 MDHEN and CDR2 SYDVKM. V was clipped by 3 bases and J by 3 bases; unmatched bases: 10. The CDR3 sequence is 16 residues long. CDR3 sequence reads: CASSFPETSFEETQYF. CDR3 bases: TGTGCCAGCAGTTTTCCAGAGACTAGCTTTGAAGAGACCCAGTACTTC.

The J gene is TRBJ2-6, the V gene TRBV5-4; D unresolved. The CDR3 totals 15 residues. V shed 0 bases and J shed 3 bases, with 7 bases lying between them. The germline CDR1 and CDR2 sequences are SGHNT and YYREEE (reference sequence). CDR3 nucleotide sequence: TGTGCCAGCAGCTTGGCCCCTCTTGGGGCCAACGTCCTGACTTTC. Its translation: CASSLAPLGANVLTF.

The chain joins TRBV7-3 to TRBJ2-3; a possible D gene is TRBD2 (5 bases). CDR3 length: 15 residues. Germline V lookup: CDR1 SGHTA, CDR2 FQGTGA. Trimming took 4 bases from V and 1 from J, leaving 12 bases between them. The CDR3 protein is CASSSGLIGTDTQYF. The CDR3 bases are TGTGCCAGCAGCTCCGGACTCATTGGCACAGATACGCAGTATTTT.

This clone has a single count. The V and J genes are TRBV6-1 and TRBJ2-7, with a possible D match to TRBD2 (7 bases). V lost 2 bases and J 5 bases, leaving 13 bases between the germline ends. The CDR3 length is 14 residues. Germline-derived CDR1 and CDR2 are MNHNS and SASEGT. The CDR3, as DNA: TGTGCCAGCAGTGAAATCCCGGGGGGCGACGAGCAGTACTTC. This sequence encodes CASSEIPGGDEQYF.

The genes are TRBV19 and TRBJ2-7; 11 bases are shared with TRBD1. Germline-derived CDR1 and CDR2 are LNHDA and SQIVND (reference sequence). The ends lost 5 bases at V and 4 bases at J; junction bases unmatched: 4. CDR3 length equals 14 residues. CDR3 nucleotides: TGTGCCAGTAGTTCCGGGACAGGGGGATACGAGCAGTACTTC. It codes for CASSSGTGGYEQYF.

This clone was seen a handful of times. The J gene is TRBJ1-1, the V gene TRBV29-1; the D is unclear. Trimming took off 6 bases at V and 0 bases at J, with 2 bases between the two ends. Germline CDR1 and CDR2: SQVTM and ANQGSEA. The CDR3 is made up of 10 amino acids. The CDR3 DNA follows: TGCAGCGTCATGAACACTGAAGCTTTCTTT. Translating it yields CSVMNTEAFF.

The chain employs TRBV7-2 and TRBJ2-7; possible D gene TRBD2, 6 bases. Germline assignment: CDR1 SGHTA and CDR2 FQGNSA. With 3 bases removed from V and 1 base from J, the gap between germline ends came to 13 bases. CDR3 size: 15 residues. The CDR3 DNA follows: TGTGCCAGCAGCTTGGACGGGAGACGGTCCTACGAGCAGTACTTC. Its translation: CASSLDGRRSYEQYF.

The sample holds a few counts of this clone. The rearrangement uses TRBV2 and TRBJ2-5; tentatively, D is TRBD2 (6 bases). The CDR3 runs to 13 residues. The germline gives CDR1 SNHLY, CDR2 FYNNEI. With 6 bases removed from V and 0 bases from J, the gap between germline ends came to 8 bases. In nucleotides, the CDR3 is TGTGCCAGCAGGGAGGGGTACCAAGAGACCCAGTACTTC. Protein product: CASREGYQETQYF. Based on the CDR3 plus reference TRBV2 and TRBJ2-5, the full variable domain is EPEVTQTPSHQVTQMGQEVILRCVPISNHLYFYWYRQILGQKVEFLVSFYNNEISEKSEIFDDQFSVERPDGSNFTLKIRSTKLEDSAMYFCASREGYQETQYFGPGTRLLVL.

J is TRBJ2-5 and V is TRBV13, with 7 positions matching TRBD2. CDR3 length: 13 residues. CDR1 is PRHDT and CDR2 is FYEKMQ in the germline V gene (reference sequence). V lost 3 bases, J lost 5 bases, and 3 bases stayed unmatched. The CDR3 region is CASSFGGGETQYF. As DNA, the CDR3 is TGTGCCAGCAGCTTTGGGGGAGGGGAGACCCAGTACTTC.

The chain carries TRBV19 and TRBJ1-5; 7 nucleotides align to TRBD1. The germline V gene encodes CDR1 LNHDA and CDR2 SQIVND (reference sequence). The CDR3 contains 17 residues. The trim removed 4 bases at V and 0 bases at J, leaving 9 bases unmatched. CDR3 sequence: CASSKQGFTDSNQPQHF. CDR3 nucleotide sequence: TGTGCCAGTAGTAAACAGGGGTTTACGGATAGCAATCAGCCCCAGCATTTT.

This CDR3 reads CASSPSNQETQYF. The CDR3, as DNA: TGTGCCAGCTCACCTAGCAACCAAGAGACCCAGTACTTC. The chain joins TRBV18 to TRBJ2-5; the D is unclear. Germline V lookup: CDR1 KGHSH, CDR2 LQKENI. The CDR3 covers 13 residues. Trimming stripped 3 bases from V and 0 bases from J, with 5 bases between.

CDR3 region: CASSLAQQGAMTEAFF. The CDR3 nucleotides are TGTGCCAGCAGCTTAGCACAACAGGGGGCAATGACTGAAGCTTTCTTT. This chain joins TRBV7-9 and TRBJ1-1; TRBD1 aligns across 9 bases. V dropped 0 bases and J dropped 5; count of bases not matched to a gene: 7. The V gene's germline CDR1 is SEHNR and CDR2 FQNEAQ (reference sequence). This CDR3 has 16 amino acids.

The genes are TRBV13 and TRBJ2-3; 8 bases map to TRBD2. This CDR3 region has 13 residues. CDR1 is PRHDT and CDR2 is FYEKMQ in the germline V gene (reference sequence). Unmatched junction bases numbered 0, after V lost 3 bases and J lost 4 bases. CDR3 sequence: CASSLTSADTQYF. CDR3 DNA sequence: TGTGCCAGCAGCTTGACTAGCGCAGATACGCAGTATTTT.

The V and J genes are TRBV5-4 and TRBJ2-7, with 8 bases that match TRBD1. Germline V gene sequence: CDR1 SGHNT, CDR2 YYREEE (reference sequence). The CDR3 contains 14 residues. Trimming removed 2 bases from V and 4 bases from J; junction bases left unmatched: 5. CDR3 protein: CASSFGRDRYEQYF. The CDR3, as DNA: TGTGCCAGCAGCTTTGGGCGGGACAGGTACGAGCAGTACTTC. The whole variable domain, remainder taken from reference TRBV5-4 and TRBJ2-7, is ETGVTQSPTHLIKTRGQQVTLRCSSQSGHNTVSWYQQALGQGPQFIFQYYREEENGRGNFPPRFSGLQFPNYSSELNVNALELDDSALYLCASSFGRDRYEQYFGPGTRLTVT.

The chain recombines TRBV27 with TRBJ2-7; 7 nucleotides agree with TRBD1. V shed 7 bases, J shed 1 base, and the junction held 19 bases outside the gene matches. This CDR3 comprises 18 residues. Germline V gene data show CDR1 as MNHEY and CDR2 as SMNVEV (reference sequence). Here the CDR3 DNA reads TGTGCCAGCAACCCCAGTCCGATTGACAGGGCCGATTCCTACGAGCAGTACTTC. Translating gives CASNPSPIDRADSYEQYF.

The rearrangement links TRBV7-3 to TRBJ2-1, with D possibly matching TRBD2 (6 bases). The CDR3 runs 12 residues. V was trimmed by 4 bases and J by 6 bases, leaving 7 bases between them. Germline V gene data show CDR1 as SGHTA and CDR2 as FQGTGA. The CDR3 reads CASSSRGNEQFF. CDR3 nucleotides: TGTGCCAGCAGCTCGCGGGGCAATGAGCAGTTCTTC.

The genes are TRBV25-1 and TRBJ2-3, with a possible D match to TRBD1 (5 bases). Germline values: CDR1 MGHDK, CDR2 SYGVNS. The V and J ends lost 6 bases and 2 bases respectively, with 15 bases between them. This CDR3 spans 15 amino acids. The CDR3 DNA reads as TGTGCCAGCAGCCGGACACAAAAAGTCACAGATACGCAGTATTTT. Translated, it gives CASSRTQKVTDTQYF.

The chain combines TRBV4-3 with TRBJ1-1; D possibly corresponds to TRBD1 (6 bases). The CDR3 sequence is 15 residues long. Germline-derived CDR1 and CDR2 are LGHNA and YSLEER. Trimming shortened V by 2 bases and J by 1 base, and 11 bases separated the two germline ends. The DNA of the CDR3 is TGCGCCAGCAGCCAATGGAGACAGGAGAACACTGAAGCTTTCTTT. This translates into CASSQWRQENTEAFF.

The chain employs TRBV4-3 and TRBJ2-7; possible D gene TRBD2, 5 bases. Trimming stripped 4 bases from V and 2 bases from J, with 9 bases between. The CDR3 is 13 amino acids. From germline, CDR1 is LGHNA and CDR2 YSLEER. This chain's CDR3 is CASSPGLTYEQYF. The CDR3 bases are TGCGCCAGCAGCCCCGGACTCACCTACGAGCAGTACTTC.

The CDR3 sequence is CASSPKVAGPSYNEQFF. In DNA, the CDR3 is TGCGCCAGCAGCCCCAAGGTAGCGGGACCATCCTACAATGAGCAGTTCTTC. The chain carries TRBV4-1 and TRBJ2-1; 8 bases align to TRBD2. The germline V gene encodes CDR1 MGHRA and CDR2 YSYEKL. V lost 4 bases and J lost 1; bases outside the gene matches: 9. CDR3 length: 17 amino acids.

The chain couples TRBV7-8 to TRBJ1-3; TRBD1 might be the D (5 bases). With 5 bases removed from V and 7 bases from J, the gap between germline ends came to 18 bases. Germline CDR1 reads SGHVS; CDR2 reads FQNEAQ. This CDR3 contains 15 residues. The CDR3 spells CASSPRQSSRNTIYF. The CDR3 nucleotides read TGTGCCAGCAGCCCCCGACAGAGTTCGAGGAACACCATATATTTT.

This rearrangement joins TRBV7-6 to TRBJ2-1; no clear D. V lost 4 bases, J lost 5 bases, and 6 bases lay in between. The CDR3 extends over 12 amino acids. Germline-derived CDR1 and CDR2 are SGHVS and FNYEAQ. The CDR3 DNA is TGTGCCAGCAGCTCTAGGAACAATGAGCAGTTCTTC. It translates to CASSSRNNEQFF.

The rearrangement joins TRBV19 to TRBJ2-6; possibly TRBD2 for D (7 bases). The CDR3 extends over 16 amino acids. Trimming removed 8 bases from V and 2 bases from J, with 16 bases in between. Germline assignment: CDR1 LNHDA and CDR2 SQIVND (reference sequence). In nucleotides, the CDR3 is TGTGCCAGTGATCTAAGGGGGGGAGCTGGGGCCAACGTCCTGACTTTC. It encodes CASDLRGGAGANVLTF. The variable domain in full, completed from reference TRBV19 and TRBJ2-6, reads DGGITQSPKYLFRKEGQNVTLSCEQNLNHDAMYWYRQDPGQGLRLIYYSQIVNDFQKGDIAEGYSVSREKKESFPLTVTSAQKNPTAFYLCASDLRGGAGANVLTFGAGSRLTVL.

The count of this clone is one. J is TRBJ2-1 and V is TRBV2; TRBD2 matches at 9 bases. V dropped 6 bases and J dropped 3; count of bases not matched to a gene: 3. This CDR3 has 14 amino acids. From germline, CDR1 is SNHLY and CDR2 FYNNEI. CDR3 sequence reads: CASRHSGSYNEQFF. As DNA, the CDR3 is TGTGCCAGCAGACATAGCGGGAGCTACAATGAGCAGTTCTTC.

The genes are TRBV4-3 and TRBJ1-1; D gene ambiguous. V shed 0 bases and J shed 4 bases, with 9 bases lying between them. CDR1 is LGHNA and CDR2 is YSLEER in the germline V gene. The CDR3 spans 14 residues. CDR3 nucleotide sequence: TGCGCCAGCAGCCAAGACCTTATTTCCACTGAAGCTTTCTTT. It translates to CASSQDLISTEAFF.